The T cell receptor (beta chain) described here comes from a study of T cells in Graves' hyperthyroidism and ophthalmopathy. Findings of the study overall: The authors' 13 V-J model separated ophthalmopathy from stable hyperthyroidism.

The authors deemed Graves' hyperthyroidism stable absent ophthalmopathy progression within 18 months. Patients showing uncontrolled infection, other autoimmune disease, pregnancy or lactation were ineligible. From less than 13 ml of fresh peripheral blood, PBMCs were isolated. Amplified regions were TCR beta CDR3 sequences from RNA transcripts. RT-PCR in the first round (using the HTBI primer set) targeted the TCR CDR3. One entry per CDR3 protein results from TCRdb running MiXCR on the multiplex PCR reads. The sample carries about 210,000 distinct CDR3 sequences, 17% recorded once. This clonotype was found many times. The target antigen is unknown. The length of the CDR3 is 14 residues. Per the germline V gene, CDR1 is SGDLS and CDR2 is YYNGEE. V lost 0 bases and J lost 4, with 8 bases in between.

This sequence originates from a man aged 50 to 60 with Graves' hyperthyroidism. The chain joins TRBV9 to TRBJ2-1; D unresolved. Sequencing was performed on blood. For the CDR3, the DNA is TGTGCCAGCAGCGTAGCATCCGGGTACAATGAGCAGTTCTTC. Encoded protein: CASSVASGYNEQFF.